Shown below are 29 T cell receptor beta chains from a single sample sequenced in a study of CD8 T cells in Susac syndrome (dated by TCRdb to between 2017 and 2020). Library construction relied on the immunoSEQ multiplex PCR assay. RNA was extracted using the RNeasy kit, and roughly 0.45 to 1 ug of the RNA was reverse transcribed with random hexamers. In TCRdb, the public reads were trimmed at Q25 with fastp and aligned with MiXCR, with productive beta chains retained. Under each unique CDR3 protein, matching rows form one entry showing the most common genes and DNA. In all, the sample holds about 180,000 distinct CDR3 sequences, and 90% to 95% of those were seen once. Of the sample, more than 0.08% falls within the top ten clones. Sequencing was performed on CD4+ T cells from PBMCs. Receptors were obtained from a human donor with Susac syndrome.

This clonotype was seen only once. This chain joins TRBV7-9 and TRBJ1-4; D is possibly TRBD1 (6 bases). Germline V gene lookup returns CDR1 SEHNR and CDR2 FQNEAQ (reference sequence). The CDR3 covers 15 residues. V shed 2 bases and J shed 5 bases, with 12 bases lying between them. Written as DNA, the CDR3 is TGTGCCAGCAGCTTAAGCAGGGGATTGAATGAAAAACTGTTTTTT. It codes for CASSLSRGLNEKLFF. Full variable domain (rest looked up from reference TRBV7-9 and TRBJ1-4): DTGVSQNPRHKITKRGQNVTFRCDPISEHNRLYWYRQTLGQGPEFLTYFQNEAQLEKSRLLSDRFSAERPKGSFSTLEIQRTEQGDSAMYLCASSLSRGLNEKLFFGSGTQLSVL.

The CDR3 here is CASSPQGPNEQFF. CDR3 nucleotides: TGTGCCAGCAGTCCCCAGGGGCCAAATGAGCAGTTCTTC. The chain joins TRBV11-2 to TRBJ2-1; D might be TRBD1 (6 bases). Germline-derived CDR1 and CDR2 are SGHAT and FQNNGV. The V gene lost 6 bases and the J gene lost 7 bases, with 13 bases spanning the gap. This CDR3 has 13 residues.

The chain employs TRBV29-1 and TRBJ2-5; D might be TRBD1 or TRBD2, each matching 5 bases. Germline CDR1 reads SQVTM; CDR2 reads ANQGSEA. V was cut by 1 base and J by 4 bases, with 10 bases left in between. CDR3 length: 13 amino acids. CDR3 nucleotide sequence: TGCAGCGTTGAAGTACCGAGGGGAGAGACCCAGTACTTC. Protein product: CSVEVPRGETQYF.

The chain links TRBV5-1 to TRBJ2-1, with 11 bases fitting TRBD1. The CDR3 runs 17 residues. After removal of 0 bases from V and 5 bases from J, the junction contained 7 bases not matched to a gene. Looked up from germline, CDR1 is SGHRS and CDR2 is YFSETQ. The CDR3 protein is CASSLGFGTGGDNEQFF. CDR3 nucleotides: TGCGCCAGCAGCTTGGGATTTGGGACAGGGGGTGACAATGAGCAGTTCTTC.

V gene TRBV5-6 combines with J gene TRBJ2-7; 10 bases map to TRBD2. From germline, CDR1 is SGHDT and CDR2 YYEEEE. V trimming: 0 bases; J trimming: 1 base; junction bases outside the gene matches: 7. The CDR3 sequence is 17 residues long. Here the CDR3 reads CASSLAPSGSRSYEQYF. The CDR3 DNA is TGTGCCAGCAGCTTGGCCCCTAGCGGGAGTAGATCCTACGAGCAGTACTTC.

The chain links TRBV2 to TRBJ1-2; 8 bases line up with TRBD1. This CDR3 is 15 amino acids long. J gave up 4 bases and V 7 bases, and 11 bases lay outside the gene matches. Germline V gene data show CDR1 as SNHLY and CDR2 as FYNNEI. The CDR3 reads CASKTGADPSYGYTF. DNA for the CDR3: TGTGCCAGCAAGACAGGGGCCGATCCTTCCTATGGCTACACCTTC.

The chain recombines TRBV20-1 with TRBJ1-1; D uncertain. Germline V gene sequence: CDR1 DFQATT, CDR2 SNEGSKA (reference sequence). CDR3 length: 13 amino acids. The V gene lost 3 bases and the J gene lost 4 bases, with 12 bases spanning the gap. The CDR3 region has the DNA TGCAGTGCTAGGCCTGGCAGACGCACTGAAGCTTTCTTT. Translating it yields CSARPGRRTEAFF.

The rearrangement links TRBV6-5 to TRBJ1-2; 8 nucleotides agree with TRBD1. The germline gives CDR1 MNHEY, CDR2 SVGAGI. The CDR3 is 16 residues long. Unmatched junction bases numbered 6, after V lost 2 bases and J lost 1 base. CDR3 loop: CASSYHPGQVNYGYTF. The DNA of the CDR3 is TGTGCCAGCAGTTACCATCCGGGACAGGTTAACTATGGCTACACCTTC.

This chain connects TRBV7-9 to TRBJ2-7, with TRBD2 matching 7 bases. Germline assignment: CDR1 SEHNR and CDR2 FQNEAQ (reference sequence). The CDR3 is made up of 15 amino acids. V was clipped by 1 base and J by 3 bases; unmatched bases: 6. CDR3 in amino acids: CASSLEGSGLYEQYF. CDR3 DNA sequence: TGTGCCAGCAGCTTAGAAGGTAGCGGGCTCTACGAGCAGTACTTC.

The genes are TRBV7-2 and TRBJ2-5; D is unresolved. Germline loops: CDR1 SGHTA, CDR2 FQGNSA. The CDR3 is made up of 13 amino acids. V was trimmed by 1 base and J by 9 bases, leaving 12 bases between them. CDR3 amino acids: CASSLGLRGPQYF. DNA of the CDR3: TGTGCCAGCAGCTTAGGCCTCCGTGGGCCCCAGTACTTC.

This chain connects TRBV2 to TRBJ2-5, with D unclear. CDR1 is SNHLY and CDR2 is FYNNEI in the germline V gene. V was trimmed by 3 bases and J by 1 base, leaving 9 bases between them. The CDR3 is 14 residues long. The CDR3 reads CASSETGIQETQYF. CDR3 nucleotide sequence: TGTGCCAGCAGTGAGACGGGTATCCAAGAGACCCAGTACTTC.

The chain recombines TRBV18 with TRBJ1-2, with no clear D. Germline V gene data show CDR1 as KGHSH and CDR2 as LQKENI. The CDR3 runs 13 residues. V gave up 3 bases and J gave up 3 bases, with 8 bases separating them. CDR3 protein: CASSPGFDYGYTF. The CDR3 DNA reads as TGTGCCAGCTCACCTGGGTTTGACTATGGCTACACCTTC.

A word on this clonotype: The germline gene is not matched at one end of the junction; a read error may be the cause. The genes are TRBV5-1 and TRBJ2-7; D is perhaps TRBD1 or TRBD2 (5 bases each). The CDR3 is 17 residues long. Germline CDR1 is SGHRS and CDR2 is YFSETQ. DNA of the CDR3: TGCGCCAGCAGCTACGCAGCCGGGACGGCGAGCTCCCACGAGCAGTACTTC. This translates into CASSYAAGTASSHEQYF.

The gene calls are TRBV28 and TRBJ2-7; D may correspond to TRBD1 or TRBD2 (5 bases each). The CDR3 is made up of 17 amino acids. The V and J ends lost 4 bases and 7 bases respectively, with 26 bases between them. Germline V gene data show CDR1 as MDHEN and CDR2 as SYDVKM. The CDR3 nucleotides read TGTGCCAGCAGTTCCTGGACTGATTCAGGGTTGGCACGGGAGCAGTACTTC. Encoded protein: CASSSWTDSGLAREQYF.

The V gene is TRBV28, the J gene TRBJ2-5, with D perhaps TRBD2 (5 bases). This CDR3 comprises 14 residues. Germline CDR1 reads MDHEN; CDR2 reads SYDVKM. The V and J ends lost 6 bases and 2 bases respectively, with 13 bases between them. The CDR3 reads CASRLQRSQETQYF. CDR3 bases: TGTGCCAGCAGGCTACAGCGGAGTCAAGAGACCCAGTACTTC.

This clonotype was recorded only once. This sequence joins TRBV28 and TRBJ2-1; no clear D gene. The CDR3 is 14 amino acids. V gave up 4 bases and J gave up 0 bases, with 7 bases separating them. Germline values: CDR1 MDHEN, CDR2 SYDVKM. CDR3 in DNA: TGTGCCAGCAGTTCCCCGGGCTCCTACAATGAGCAGTTCTTC. Translation gives CASSSPGSYNEQFF. Full variable domain (rest looked up from reference TRBV28 and TRBJ2-1): DVKVTQSSRYLVKRTGEKVFLECVQDMDHENMFWYRQDPGLGLRLIYFSYDVKMKEKGDIPEGYSVSREKKERFSLILESASTNQTSMYLCASSSPGSYNEQFFGPGTRLTVL.

V and J are TRBV29-1 and TRBJ2-6; 9 bases are a match to TRBD2. Germline V gene data show CDR1 as SQVTM and CDR2 as ANQGSEA. Trimming took 3 bases from V and 2 from J; bases not matched to a gene: 11. The CDR3 length is 18 residues. CDR3 bases: TGCAGCGTTGAGGGGTTAGGTCGCGGGGGGGCTGGGGCCAACGTCCTGACTTTC. Encoded protein: CSVEGLGRGGAGANVLTF.

The chain joins TRBV5-4 to TRBJ1-4; maybe TRBD1 (5 bases). V lost 4 bases and J lost 7, with 11 bases in between. Germline V gene lookup returns CDR1 SGHNT and CDR2 YYREEE (reference sequence). The CDR3 runs 13 residues. This CDR3 reads CASSRGAREKLFF. Here the CDR3 DNA reads TGTGCCAGCAGCCGGGGCGCGCGTGAAAAACTGTTTTTT.

This clonotype was observed a few times. The CDR3 DNA follows: TGTGCCAGCAGCTTGGAACTAGCGGGGGAGCAGTTCTTC. It yields the protein CASSLELAGEQFF. V gene TRBV7-2 combines with J gene TRBJ2-1, with 10 bases aligning to TRBD2. After removal of 3 bases from V and 10 bases from J, the junction contained 3 bases not matched to a gene. The CDR3 sequence is 13 residues long. The V gene's germline CDR1 is SGHTA and CDR2 FQGNSA.

The chain is built from TRBV27 and TRBJ1-2; 9 bases are a match to TRBD1. V lost 3 bases to trimming and J lost 4 bases; unmatched junction nucleotides: 3. The CDR3 is 14 amino acids. Germline loops: CDR1 MNHEY, CDR2 SMNVEV (reference sequence). This chain's CDR3 is CASSFLDRGYGYTF. CDR3 nucleotides: TGTGCCAGCAGTTTCCTGGACAGGGGCTATGGCTACACCTTC.

The genes are TRBV4-3 and TRBJ2-7; the match to TRBD2 covers 11 bases. The germline gives CDR1 LGHNA, CDR2 YSLEER. The CDR3 length is 16 residues. Trimming cost V 3 bases and J 0 bases; bases outside gene matches: 4. The CDR3 region is CASSHIAGGNSYEQYF. The DNA of the CDR3 is TGCGCCAGCAGCCACATAGCGGGAGGGAACTCCTACGAGCAGTACTTC.

V is TRBV6-5 and J is TRBJ1-3; D might be TRBD1 (6 bases). Per the germline V gene, CDR1 is MNHEY and CDR2 is SVGAGI. This CDR3 spans 16 amino acids. The V gene lost 4 bases and the J gene lost 0 bases, with 13 bases spanning the gap. CDR3 region: CASSSPTGISGNTIYF. In DNA form, the CDR3 reads TGTGCCAGCAGTTCTCCTACAGGGATCTCTGGAAACACCATATATTTT.

V and J are TRBV7-2 and TRBJ2-1; D is perhaps TRBD1 (6 bases). V lost 1 base and J lost 7, with 8 bases in between. The CDR3 is 13 residues long. Germline V gives CDR1 SGHTA, CDR2 FQGNSA. This CDR3 is CASSLDRDNEQFF. The CDR3 bases are TGTGCCAGCAGCTTAGACAGGGATAATGAGCAGTTCTTC.

J is TRBJ2-1 and V is TRBV15; possible D gene TRBD2, 6 bases. The CDR3 contains 14 residues. The germline V gene has CDR1 LNHNV and CDR2 YYDKDF (reference sequence). Between the trimmed V and J ends, which lost 1 base and 9 bases, there was a span of 13 bases. CDR3 protein: CATSRVLGSGEQFF. The CDR3 nucleotides are TGTGCCACCAGCAGAGTTCTGGGTAGCGGTGAGCAGTTCTTC.

The genes are TRBV4-2 and TRBJ2-1; tentative D call: TRBD1 (5 bases). Trimming cost V 0 bases and J 7 bases, with 19 bases left between them. Germline V gives CDR1 LGHNA, CDR2 YNFKEQ. The CDR3 runs 17 residues. CDR3 sequence reads: CASSQDLGRARVNEQFF. The CDR3 nucleotides read TGTGCCAGCAGCCAAGATCTCGGTCGGGCCAGGGTAAATGAGCAGTTCTTC.

The V call is TRBV28, the J call TRBJ2-5; weak D call: TRBD2 (5 bases). CDR3 length: 16 residues. Germline V gene sequence: CDR1 MDHEN, CDR2 SYDVKM. V lost 5 bases, J lost 2 bases, and 18 bases lay in between. The CDR3 loop is CASSESIGRGQETQYF. As DNA, the CDR3 is TGTGCCAGCAGTGAATCCATTGGTCGGGGTCAAGAGACCCAGTACTTC.

This chain links TRBV7-9 with TRBJ2-6; D gene unclear. Germline CDR1 reads SEHNR; CDR2 reads FQNEAQ (reference sequence). V lost 11 bases and J 4 bases, leaving 9 bases between the germline ends. The CDR3 sequence is 12 residues long. CDR3 nucleotide sequence: TGTGCCGCCCTCGCCGGGGCCAACGTCCTGACTTTC. Translation gives CAALAGANVLTF.

The chain couples TRBV30 to TRBJ2-7; D is unresolved. CDR1 GTSNPN and CDR2 SVGIG come from the germline V gene (reference sequence). V gave up 1 base and J gave up 2 bases, with 6 bases separating them. There are 12 residues in the CDR3. CDR3 amino acids: CAWSASPYEQYF. The CDR3 DNA is TGTGCCTGGAGTGCTTCCCCCTACGAGCAGTACTTC.

This clonotype was observed a single time. The genes are TRBV20-1 and TRBJ2-7; a weak D match, TRBD2 (6 bases). Trimming cost V 4 bases and J 2 bases, with 15 bases left between them. Germline V gene data show CDR1 as DFQATT and CDR2 as SNEGSKA (reference sequence). The CDR3 spans 14 residues. This CDR3 is CSAKPGDGTYEQYF. The CDR3 bases are TGCAGTGCTAAGCCGGGGGACGGAACCTACGAGCAGTACTTC.